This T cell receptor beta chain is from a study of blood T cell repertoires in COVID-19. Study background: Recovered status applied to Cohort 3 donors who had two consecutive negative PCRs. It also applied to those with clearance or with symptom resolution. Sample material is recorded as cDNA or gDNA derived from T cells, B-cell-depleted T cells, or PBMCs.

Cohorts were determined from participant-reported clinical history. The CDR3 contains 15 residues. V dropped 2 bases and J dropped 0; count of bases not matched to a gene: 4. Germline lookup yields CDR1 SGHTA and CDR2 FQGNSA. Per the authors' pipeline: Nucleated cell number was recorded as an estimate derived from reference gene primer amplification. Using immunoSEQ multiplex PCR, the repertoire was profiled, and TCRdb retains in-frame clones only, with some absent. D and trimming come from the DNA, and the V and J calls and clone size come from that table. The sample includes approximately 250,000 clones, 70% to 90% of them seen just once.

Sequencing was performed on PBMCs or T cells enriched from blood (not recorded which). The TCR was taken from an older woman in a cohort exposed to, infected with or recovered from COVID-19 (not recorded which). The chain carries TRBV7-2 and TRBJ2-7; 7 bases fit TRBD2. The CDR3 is CASSLRSGVSYEQYF. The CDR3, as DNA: TGTGCCAGCAGCTTAAGGAGCGGGGTCTCCTACGAGCAGTACTTC.